Listed here is a single T cell receptor beta chain. The data originate from a study of blood T cell repertoires in COVID-19. In the study overall: The cDNA or gDNA used as material had been derived from T cells, B-cell-depleted T cells, or PBMCs.

Libraries were prepared by immunoSEQ multiplex PCR; TCRdb keeps only in-frame clonotypes and omits some of them. Among around 150,000 clones listed, about nine tenths were seen once. Germline V gene data show CDR1 as SGDLS and CDR2 as YYNGEE. This CDR3 is 15 amino acids long. The V and J ends lost 0 bases and 0 bases respectively, with 9 bases between them. Input material: peripheral blood. The chain uses TRBV9 and TRBJ1-1; no reliable D call. This TCR was recovered from a woman aged 55-75 years with active or convalescent COVID-19. The CDR3: CASSVDSEMNTEAFF. As DNA, the CDR3 is TGTGCCAGCAGCGTAGACAGTGAGATGAACACTGAAGCTTTCTTT.